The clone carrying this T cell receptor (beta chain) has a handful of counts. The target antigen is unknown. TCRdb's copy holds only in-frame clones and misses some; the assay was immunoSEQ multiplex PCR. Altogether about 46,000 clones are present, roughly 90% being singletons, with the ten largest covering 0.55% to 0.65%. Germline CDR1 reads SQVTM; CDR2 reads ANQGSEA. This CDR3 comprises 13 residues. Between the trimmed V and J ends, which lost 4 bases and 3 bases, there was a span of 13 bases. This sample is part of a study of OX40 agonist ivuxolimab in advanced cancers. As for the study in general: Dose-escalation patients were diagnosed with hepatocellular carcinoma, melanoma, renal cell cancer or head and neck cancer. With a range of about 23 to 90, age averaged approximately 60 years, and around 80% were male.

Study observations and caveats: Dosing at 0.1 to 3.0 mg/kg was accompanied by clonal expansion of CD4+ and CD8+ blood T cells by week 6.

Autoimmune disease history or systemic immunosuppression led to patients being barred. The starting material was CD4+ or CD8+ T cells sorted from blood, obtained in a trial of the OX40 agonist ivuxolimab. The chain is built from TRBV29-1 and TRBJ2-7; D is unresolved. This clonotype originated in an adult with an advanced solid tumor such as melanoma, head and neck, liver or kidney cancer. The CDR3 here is CSVVVAVGYEQYF. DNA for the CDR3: TGCAGCGTTGTTGTTGCAGTCGGCTACGAGCAGTACTTC.